Listed here are 8 T cell receptor beta chains from one sample, sequenced in a study of blood T cells in healthy people across ages. For the second PCR, which ran for about 7 to 12 cycles, a sample-barcoded 5' primer and a J-beta primer mix were used. TCRdb processed the 5' RACE reads anew with MiXCR; each CDR3 protein has one entry. In the table there are around 800,000 distinct CDR3 sequences, roughly 44% of which are singletons. The sample comprised blood. All receptors derive from a man between 60 and 75 years old in good health.

In this sample, this clonotype turned up many times. At one end the junction does not follow the germline gene, possibly because of a read error. The chain is built from TRBV7-9 and TRBJ2-7, with D unclear. Germline loops: CDR1 SEHNR, CDR2 FQNEAQ (reference sequence). The CDR3 runs to 13 residues. CDR3 amino acids: CASSLELSYEQYF. The DNA of the CDR3 is TGCGCCAGCAGCTTGGAGCTGAGCTACGAGCAGTACTTC.

Points on this clonotype: Without the conserved terminal phenylalanine or tryptophan, this CDR3 likely stems from a read error. V and J are TRBV7-2 and TRBJ1-6, with TRBD1 identical over 8 bases. The junction had 4 bases not matched to a gene; V was cut back by 3 bases and J by 9 bases. The CDR3 is made up of 14 amino acids. CDR1 is SGHTA and CDR2 is FQGNSA in the germline V gene. The CDR3 DNA sequence: TGTGCCAGCAGCTTTCAGGGGGCGGTTTCACCCCTCCACCTT. Amino acids: CASSFQGAVSPLHL.

The chain employs TRBV4-3 and TRBJ2-3; D unclear. V shed 2 bases and J shed 4 bases, with 7 bases lying between them. CDR1 and CDR2 (germline): LGHNA, YSLEER. The CDR3 extends over 13 amino acids. CDR3 protein: CASSQRRSDTQYF. CDR3 DNA: TGCGCCAGCAGCCAAAGACGGTCAGATACGCAGTATTTT.

This clonotype came up a few times. The rearrangement joins TRBV28 to TRBJ2-7; D possibly uses TRBD1 or TRBD2 (5 bases each). Trimming removed 6 bases from V and 0 bases from J, with 27 bases in between. CDR1 and CDR2 (germline): MDHEN, SYDVKM. CDR3 length: 19 amino acids. The CDR3 loop is CASSSQETEGNSFSYEQYF. CDR3 coding DNA: TGTGCCAGCAGCTCCCAGGAGACCGAGGGGAATAGTTTCTCCTACGAGCAGTACTTC.

The CDR3 bases are TGTGCCAGCAGTAGACAGGGGGTGGAGCAGTTCTTC. This sequence encodes CASSRQGVEQFF. The V gene is TRBV6-5, the J gene TRBJ2-1, with TRBD1 identical over 9 bases. The V gene end was trimmed by 5 bases and the J gene end by 10 bases; junction bases not matched to a gene: 3. The germline V gene has CDR1 MNHEY and CDR2 SVGAGI. The CDR3 is 12 amino acids.

There are a few counts of this clonotype. The V gene is TRBV7-9, the J gene TRBJ2-7; 9 bases align to TRBD1. J was trimmed by 10 bases and V by 4 bases; bases with no gene match: 14. This CDR3 has 15 residues. Looked up from germline, CDR1 is SEHNR and CDR2 is FQNEAQ (reference sequence). CDR3 in DNA: TGTGCCAGCAGCTCCGGCGCGACAGGGGGAATCGTACAGTACTTC. Amino acid sequence: CASSSGATGGIVQYF.

This chain's CDR3 is CASSSTGLANQETQYF. The CDR3 nucleotides read TGTGCCAGCAGTTCAACGGGACTAGCAAACCAAGAGACCCAGTACTTC. The chain links TRBV6-5 to TRBJ2-5; TRBD2 aligns across 9 bases. The junction had 6 bases not matched to a gene; V was cut back by 4 bases and J by 0 bases. The CDR3 loop spans 16 amino acids. The germline gives CDR1 MNHEY, CDR2 SVGAGI.

The chain couples TRBV5-1 to TRBJ2-7; 8 positions match TRBD2. V was clipped by 1 base and J by 6 bases; unmatched bases: 6. The CDR3 is 14 amino acids. The germline CDR1 and CDR2 sequences are SGHRS and YFSETQ. The CDR3 protein is CASSLSAGGFEQYF. DNA for the CDR3: TGCGCCAGCAGCTTGTCTGCGGGGGGTTTCGAGCAGTACTTC.